These 30 T cell receptor beta chains came from one sample sequenced in a study of blood T cells in healthy people across ages. For the second PCR, which ran for about 7 to 11 cycles, a sample-barcoded 5' primer and a J-beta primer mix were used. TCRdb used MiXCR to reprocess the 5' RACE reads, holding one entry per CDR3 protein. The repertoire holds around 1,500,000 distinct CDR3 sequences, with around 39% as singletons. Input material: blood. These receptors originate from a woman younger than 30 in good health.

The chain employs TRBV7-2 and TRBJ2-3, with 7 bases lining up with TRBD2. Germline CDR1 reads SGHTA; CDR2 reads FQGNSA. J was trimmed by 10 bases and V by 4 bases; bases with no gene match: 20. The CDR3 has 17 residues. This chain's CDR3 is CASSSRRFGGGPEAQYF. CDR3 DNA: TGTGCCAGCAGCTCCCGTAGGTTTGGGGGAGGGCCTGAGGCGCAGTATTTT.

V is TRBV4-1 and J is TRBJ2-7; TRBD2 is a possible D gene (6 bases). With 0 bases removed from V and 4 bases from J, the gap between germline ends came to 16 bases. CDR3 length equals 16 residues. Germline assignment: CDR1 MGHRA and CDR2 YSYEKL. The CDR3 sequence is CASSQDPSGFGYEQYF. The CDR3 region has the DNA TGCGCCAGCAGCCAAGATCCGAGCGGGTTCGGGTACGAGCAGTACTTC.

The rearrangement uses TRBV30 and TRBJ1-2; 7 positions match TRBD1. The CDR3 totals 16 residues. Germline V gene data show CDR1 as GTSNPN and CDR2 as SVGIG (reference sequence). V shed 3 bases and J 3 bases; nucleotides not matched to a gene: 13. The CDR3 DNA is TGTGCCTGGAGCGACCCGGGACAGAAAGCGCACTATGGCTACACCTTC. Protein: CAWSDPGQKAHYGYTF.

There are a few counts of this clonotype. A much more abundant neighbour one base away suggests this may be a read error. The J gene is TRBJ2-5, the V gene TRBV12-3 or TRBV12-4, with unresolved D. The CDR3 contains 16 residues. V was cut by 6 bases and J by 11 bases, with 28 bases left in between. The CDR3 region has the DNA TGTGCCAGCAGCCAAGTTTTAGGGCAGAAAGGCAATGAGCAGTACTTC. This gives the protein CASSQVLGQKGNEQYF.

V is TRBV20-1 and J is TRBJ2-7; D possibly corresponds to TRBD1 (6 bases). CDR1 is DFQATT, CDR2 SNEGSKA, per germline (reference sequence). Trimming removed 4 bases from V and 3 bases from J, with 19 bases in between. The CDR3 consists of 15 residues. CDR3 amino acids: CSATTFKQGNYEQYF. The CDR3 region has the DNA TGCAGTGCTACAACCTTCAAACAGGGCAACTACGAGCAGTACTTC.

This chain links TRBV12-5 with TRBJ2-1; D remains ambiguous. V lost 4 bases, J lost 5 bases, and 9 bases lay in between. The CDR3 length is 13 residues. Looked up from germline, CDR1 is LGHNT and CDR2 is FRNRAP. The CDR3 bases are TGTGCTAGTGGTTCAGGACCAGACAATGAGCAGTTCTTC. This gives the protein CASGSGPDNEQFF.

This clonotype was counted only a few times. The rearrangement uses TRBV11-2 and TRBJ1-2; D is unresolved. V lost 5 bases, J lost 2 bases, and 12 bases lay in between. CDR1 is SGHAT, CDR2 FQNNGV, per germline. CDR3 length equals 14 residues. CDR3 nucleotides: TGTGCCAGCAGCCCCGAGGCAGTAAACTATGGCTACACCTTC. Translating gives CASSPEAVNYGYTF.

The genes are TRBV5-1 and TRBJ2-7, with D hard to call. The CDR3 extends over 15 amino acids. V lost 1 base and J lost 7, with 18 bases in between. Per the germline V gene, CDR1 is SGHRS and CDR2 is YFSETQ. CDR3 DNA: TGCGCCAGCAGCTTGCAAGCGCGAAACGGTGGAGAGCAGTACTTC. Translated: CASSLQARNGGEQYF.

The chain has TRBV28 and TRBJ2-1; 12 bases map to TRBD2. The CDR3 consists of 18 residues. V trimming: 5 bases; J trimming: 4 bases; junction bases outside the gene matches: 12. Germline assignment: CDR1 MDHEN and CDR2 SYDVKM. CDR3 bases: TGTGCCAGCAGTAATTTTTTCACGACTAGCGGGGGTTACAATGAGCAGTTCTTC. Translation: CASSNFFTTSGGYNEQFF.

Here the CDR3 DNA reads TGTGCCAGCAGTTTATTAAGGTCGAGACTAGCGGCCTACGAGCAGTACTTC. The encoded protein is CASSLLRSRLAAYEQYF. The rearrangement uses TRBV27 and TRBJ2-4; TRBD2 matches at 9 bases. The DNA matches TRBJ2-7 better at its end, which makes the J call doubtful. This CDR3 has 17 amino acids. Looked up from germline, CDR1 is MNHEY and CDR2 is SMNVEV (reference sequence).

The chain carries TRBV25-1 and TRBJ1-4; D is possibly TRBD1 (5 bases). This CDR3 contains 15 residues. Trimming shortened V by 2 bases and J by 0 bases, and 7 bases separated the two germline ends. Germline V gene data show CDR1 as MGHDK and CDR2 as SYGVNS. CDR3 nucleotides: TGTGCCAGCAGTGAAGGGGGAGCAACTAATGAAAAACTGTTTTTT. Translating it yields CASSEGGATNEKLFF.

The CDR3 here is CASSRLAGERETQYF. The CDR3 DNA is TGTGCCAGCAGCCGACTAGCGGGAGAGCGGGAGACCCAGTACTTC. The chain employs TRBV7-9 and TRBJ2-5, with 12 positions matching TRBD2. This CDR3 region has 15 residues. The germline gives CDR1 SEHNR, CDR2 FQNEAQ (reference sequence). With 5 bases clipped from V and 5 bases from J, the junction kept 6 bases outside the gene matches.

The chain recombines TRBV20-1 with TRBJ2-5; TRBD2 matches 10 bases. The CDR3 is 14 residues long. The J segment lost 10 bases and the V segment lost 1 base, leaving 9 bases of the junction unmatched. Per the germline V gene, CDR1 is DFQATT and CDR2 is SNEGSKA (reference sequence). DNA for the CDR3: TGCAGTGCTAGAGGGACTAGCGGAGCGGGGGGCCAGTACTTC. Translation: CSARGTSGAGGQYF.

This clonotype was observed a handful of times. V usage is TRBV6-6 and J usage is TRBJ2-7; D not resolved. Trimming shortened V by 2 bases and J by 6 bases, and 5 bases separated the two germline ends. Germline CDR1 and CDR2: MNHNY and SVGAGI (reference sequence). CDR3 length: 11 residues. The CDR3 DNA follows: TGTGCCAGCAGTTACGGCAGCGAGCAGTACTTC. Translated: CASSYGSEQYF.

This rearrangement joins TRBV6-5 to TRBJ2-2; 11 positions match TRBD2. This CDR3 spans 17 amino acids. Trimming at V came to 4 bases and at J to 4 bases, leaving 8 bases not matched to a gene. Per the germline V gene, CDR1 is MNHEY and CDR2 is SVGAGI. CDR3 bases: TGTGCCAGCAGTTCACTAGCGGGAGAACTAAGCACCGGGGAGCTGTTTTTT. Amino acid sequence: CASSSLAGELSTGELFF.

This clonotype showed up just a few times. This chain connects TRBV10-3 to TRBJ1-5; D gene ambiguous. The V end was cut by 7 bases, the J end by 7 bases, with 11 bases between. The germline CDR1 and CDR2 sequences are ENHRY and SYGVKD. The CDR3 totals 12 residues. In DNA, the CDR3 is TGTGCCATCATTCCGACCAGGCAGCCCCAGCATTTT. Protein product: CAIIPTRQPQHF.

For this clonotype: The junction shows a germline mismatch at one end, possibly a read error. This chain joins TRBV20-1 and TRBJ2-3, with 10 bases identical to TRBD2. This CDR3 spans 17 amino acids. Looked up from germline, CDR1 is DFQATT and CDR2 is SNEGSKA (reference sequence). The CDR3 loop reads CSARDRGLAKFTDMQYF. The DNA of the CDR3 is TGCAGTGCTAGAGATCGGGGACTAGCGAAGTTCACAGATATGCAGTATTTT.

This clonotype was counted a few times. V and J are TRBV7-2 and TRBJ1-2; 8 positions match TRBD1. The CDR3 length is 16 residues. CDR1 and CDR2 (germline): SGHTA, FQGNSA. After removal of 1 base from V and 8 bases from J, the junction contained 12 bases not matched to a gene. In nucleotides, the CDR3 is TGTGCCAGCAGCTTAGAAATGGAGACAGGGGCCTACGGCTACACCTTC. It is translated as CASSLEMETGAYGYTF.

V is TRBV3-1 and J is TRBJ2-7; no definite D call. Trimming left V 0 bases short and J 2 bases short, with 8 bases between. The germline V gene encodes CDR1 LGHDT and CDR2 YNNKEL (reference sequence). The CDR3 is 14 amino acids. The CDR3, as DNA: TGTGCCAGCAGCCAAGAGCCTGGGACCTACGAGCAGTACTTC. It translates to CASSQEPGTYEQYF.

The J gene is TRBJ2-5, the V gene TRBV13, with TRBD1 matching 7 bases. Gene TRBJ2-7 matches the end of the DNA better, so the J call may be wrong. The CDR3 has 14 residues. CDR1 is PRHDT, CDR2 FYEKMQ, per germline (reference sequence). CDR3 region: CASSLADRRYEQYF. CDR3 sequence (DNA): TGTGCCAGCAGCTTAGCGGACAGGAGATACGAGCAGTACTTC.

There are a few counts of this clonotype. J is TRBJ2-7 and V is TRBV3-1, with TRBD1 matching 8 bases. This CDR3 spans 15 amino acids. Germline V gene lookup returns CDR1 LGHDT and CDR2 YNNKEL (reference sequence). Unmatched junction bases numbered 9, after V lost 4 bases and J lost 4 bases. The DNA of the CDR3 is TGTGCCAGCAGCCGGACAGGGACGCGGTATTACGAGCAGTACTTC. Protein: CASSRTGTRYYEQYF.

This clonotype has more than one count but fewer than ten. The chain's CDR3 is CSRLRNTEAFF. The CDR3 nucleotides read TGCAGCAGACTCCGGAACACTGAAGCTTTCTTT. V is TRBV20-1 and J is TRBJ1-1; D is undetermined. The germline V gene has CDR1 DFQATT and CDR2 SNEGSKA (reference sequence). The CDR3 is 11 amino acids.

On this clonotype: An end of the junction does not agree with germline; a read error may underlie this. The chain links TRBV12-3 or TRBV12-4 to TRBJ1-2, with 7 bases matching TRBD1. The CDR3 totals 12 residues. The CDR3 coding sequence is TGTGCCAGCACTTTATCAGGGGGTGGCTACACCTTC. It yields the protein CASTLSGGGYTF.

This clonotype came up a few times. The genes are TRBV5-1 and TRBJ2-7; D might be TRBD2 (5 bases). Trimming shortened V by 5 bases and J by 2 bases, and 11 bases separated the two germline ends. Germline V gene lookup returns CDR1 SGHRS and CDR2 YFSETQ. CDR3 length equals 13 residues. In DNA, the CDR3 is TGCGCCAGCAGTGAGCGGAACCCCTACGAGCAGTACTTC. Protein product: CASSERNPYEQYF. The entire variable domain, with the rest obtained from reference TRBV5-1 and TRBJ2-7, is as follows: KAGVTQTPRYLIKTRGQQVTLSCSPISGHRSVSWYQQTPGQGLQFLFEYFSETQRNKGNFPGRFSGRQFSNSRSEMNVSTLELGDSALYLCASSERNPYEQYFGPGTRLTVT.

This chain joins TRBV10-3 and TRBJ1-2; D unresolved. Trimming took off 5 bases at V and 4 bases at J, with 11 bases between the two ends. The CDR3 has 13 residues. From germline, CDR1 is ENHRY and CDR2 SYGVKD. DNA for the CDR3: TGTGCCATCAGTTACAGCGGGTCCTATGGCTACACCTTC. This translates into CAISYSGSYGYTF.

This clonotype was seen a few times. The J gene is TRBJ2-1, the V gene TRBV10-3; 12 bases match TRBD2. CDR3 size: 14 residues. Germline loops: CDR1 ENHRY, CDR2 SYGVKD. V shed 5 bases and J 9 bases; nucleotides not matched to a gene: 5. The CDR3 protein is CAISPPSGGAEQFF. The CDR3 DNA follows: TGTGCCATCAGTCCTCCTAGCGGGGGGGCTGAGCAGTTCTTC.

Turning to this clonotype: The junction does not match germline at one end; this may be a read error. The chain links TRBV4-1 to TRBJ2-7; D unclear. Per germline, CDR1 MGHRA and CDR2 YSYEKL. The CDR3 is made up of 13 amino acids. The CDR3 DNA reads as TGCGCCAGCAGCCAATGGGTCTCCTACGGGCAGTACTTC. Encoded protein: CASSQWVSYGQYF.

The CDR3 region has the DNA TGTGCCAGCAGTGAAGCGAGGACAAGGACGGGAGCATATACGCAGTATTTT. Protein sequence: CASSEARTRTGAYTQYF. The chain joins TRBV6-1 to TRBJ2-3; D might be TRBD2 (6 bases). With 0 bases removed from V and 7 bases from J, the gap between germline ends came to 20 bases. The CDR3 consists of 17 residues. Looked up from germline, CDR1 is MNHNS and CDR2 is SASEGT.

The CDR3 bases are TGCGCCAGCAGCTTGGTCCAGGGGGCGGGAGATACGCAGTATTTT. Its protein is CASSLVQGAGDTQYF. This chain uses TRBV5-1 with TRBJ2-3; 8 bases agree with TRBD1. The CDR3 spans 15 residues. From germline, CDR1 is SGHRS and CDR2 YFSETQ. V lost 0 bases and J lost 5; bases outside the gene matches: 5.

This chain links TRBV20-1 with TRBJ1-6, with D perhaps matching TRBD1 (5 bases). The germline CDR1 and CDR2 sequences are DFQATT and SNEGSKA (reference sequence). Trimming pared 3 bases from V and 6 bases from J, leaving 12 bases between. The CDR3 totals 14 residues. The CDR3 sequence is CSARKGPGNSPLHF. The DNA for the CDR3 is TGCAGTGCTAGGAAGGGACCCGGTAATTCACCCCTCCACTTT.